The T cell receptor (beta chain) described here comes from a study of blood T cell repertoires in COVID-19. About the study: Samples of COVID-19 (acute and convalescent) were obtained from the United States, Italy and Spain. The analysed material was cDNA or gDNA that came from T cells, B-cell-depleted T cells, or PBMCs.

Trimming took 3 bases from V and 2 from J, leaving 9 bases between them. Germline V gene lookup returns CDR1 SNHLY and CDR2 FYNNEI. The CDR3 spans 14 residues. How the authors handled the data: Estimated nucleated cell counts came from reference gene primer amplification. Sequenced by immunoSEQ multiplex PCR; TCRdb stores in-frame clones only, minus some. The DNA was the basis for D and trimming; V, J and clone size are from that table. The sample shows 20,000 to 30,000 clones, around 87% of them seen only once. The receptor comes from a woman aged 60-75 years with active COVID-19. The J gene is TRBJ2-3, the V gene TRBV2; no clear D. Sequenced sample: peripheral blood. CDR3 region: CASSDLSVTDTQYF. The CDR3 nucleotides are TGTGCCAGCAGTGACTTGTCAGTCACAGATACGCAGTATTTT.